These 4 T cell receptor beta chains share one sample of origin, sequenced in a study of blood T cell repertoires in COVID-19. Profiled with immunoSEQ multiplex PCR; TCRdb holds only in-frame clones, not every one. The repertoire holds tens of thousands of clones, with around nine tenths as singletons. Source material: peripheral blood. These receptors came from a woman between 70 and 85 years old with active COVID-19.

V usage is TRBV6-5 and J usage is TRBJ2-4; weak D call: TRBD1 (6 bases). V lost 1 base and J 0 bases, leaving 10 bases between the germline ends. The V gene's germline CDR1 is MNHEY and CDR2 SVGAGI. The CDR3 loop spans 16 amino acids. DNA of the CDR3: TGTGCCAGCAGTTACTTGACAGGACTAGCCAAAAACATTCAGTACTTC. It is translated as CASSYLTGLAKNIQYF.

The rearrangement uses TRBV6-5 and TRBJ1-1, with 9 positions matching TRBD1. The CDR3 is 13 residues long. The germline gives CDR1 MNHEY, CDR2 SVGAGI. After removal of 2 bases from V and 11 bases from J, the junction contained 6 bases not matched to a gene. CDR3 in amino acids: CASSYTQGARAFF. The CDR3 coding sequence is TGTGCCAGCAGTTACACACAGGGGGCGAGGGCTTTCTTT.

This chain links TRBV29-1 with TRBJ2-1; the match to TRBD2 covers 15 bases. Trimming at V came to 5 bases and at J to 8 bases, leaving 7 bases not matched to a gene. The germline CDR1 and CDR2 sequences are SQVTM and ANQGSEA. The CDR3 contains 15 residues. The CDR3 nucleotides read TGCAGCGTTAAGGGACTAGCGGGGGGTATCGATGAGCAGTTCTTC. This translates into CSVKGLAGGIDEQFF.

The chain is built from TRBV3-1 (or the pseudogene TRBV3-2) and TRBJ1-4; D perhaps matches TRBD1 (5 bases). This CDR3 has 15 amino acids. The V end was cut by 0 bases, the J end by 11 bases, with 16 bases between. Germline V gene sequence: CDR1 LGHDT, CDR2 YNNKEL (reference sequence). The CDR3 DNA reads as TGTGCCAGCAGCCAAGATGGAGGGGAGGGGTCGAAACTGTTTTTT. This translates into CASSQDGGEGSKLFF.